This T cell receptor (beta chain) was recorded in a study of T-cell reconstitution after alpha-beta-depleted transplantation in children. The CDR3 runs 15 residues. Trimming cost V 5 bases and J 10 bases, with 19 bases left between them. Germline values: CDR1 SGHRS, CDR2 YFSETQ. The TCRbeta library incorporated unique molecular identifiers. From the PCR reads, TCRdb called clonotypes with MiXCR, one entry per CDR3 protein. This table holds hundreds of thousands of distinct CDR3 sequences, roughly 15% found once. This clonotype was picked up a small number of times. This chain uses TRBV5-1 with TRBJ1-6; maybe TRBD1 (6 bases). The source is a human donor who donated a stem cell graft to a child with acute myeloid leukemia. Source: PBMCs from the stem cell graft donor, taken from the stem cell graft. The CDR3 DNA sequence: TGCGCCAGCAGACCTACCGGGACGGGGGCCTCACCCCTCCACTTT. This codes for CASRPTGTGASPLHF.